The rows below give T cell receptor beta chains drawn from one sample of a study of PD-1 blockade in classical Hodgkin lymphoma. Here immunoSEQ multiplex PCR was the method, and the copy in TCRdb shows in-frame clones only, minus some. The data contain under 60,000 clones, roughly 86% of them singletons. Source: peripheral blood mononuclear cells (PBMCs), taken before the fourth cycle of nivolumab. Receptors originate from a human donor with classical Hodgkin lymphoma. Both conserved end residues are part of each CDR3. D genes are given only for firm matches. The size entry is marked missing in some rows and otherwise reads once, few, many or a size class.

TRBJ2-3 TRBD2 TRBV19 once CASSLISGGSPTDTQYF TGTGCCAGTAGTTTGATTAGCGGGGGTTCTCCCACAGATACGCAGTATTTT
TRBJ2-7 - TRBV7-9 - CASSLTGTGEQYF TGTGCCAGCAGCTTAACGGGGACGGGCGAGCAGTACTTC
TRBJ2-1 - TRBV7-2 - CASSLGPLEQFF TGTGCCAGCAGCTTAGGTCCGTTAGAGCAGTTCTTC
TRBJ2-3 - TRBV4-3 - CASSPHTTVSTDTQYF TGCGCCAGCAGCCCACATACGACAGTAAGCACAGATACGCAGTATTTT
TRBJ2-1 TRBD1 TRBV6-5 - CASSYSSPQGANEQFF TGTGCCAGCAGTTACTCGTCCCCGCAGGGGGCAAATGAGCAGTTCTTC
TRBJ2-5 TRBD1 TRBV5-1 - CASSSQGAQYF TGCGCCAGCAGCTCCCAGGGGGCCCAGTACTTC
TRBJ2-2 TRBD1 TRBV18 - CASSPKVGQGAGELFF TGTGCCAGCTCACCGAAGGTGGGACAGGGAGCCGGGGAGCTGTTTTTT
TRBJ1-2 TRBD1 TRBV5-4 - CASSVQGGYGYTF TGTGCCAGCAGCGTTCAGGGGGGCTATGGCTACACCTTC
TRBJ2-7 TRBD1 TRBV28 - CASSLRDRKAYEQYF TGTGCCAGCAGTTTGAGGGACAGAAAGGCCTACGAGCAGTACTTC
TRBJ2-7 TRBD1 TRBV10-1 - CASRGTGQEDNNYEQYF TGCGCCAGCAGGGGGACAGGCCAAGAGGACAACAACTACGAGCAGTACTTC
TRBJ2-7 TRBD1 TRBV28 - CASSPSGTGIGEQYF TGTGCCAGCAGTCCCTCCGGGACAGGGATTGGTGAGCAGTACTTC
TRBJ2-3 - TRBV5-4 - CASSPEVRSDTQYF TGTGCCAGCAGCCCAGAGGTTCGTTCAGATACGCAGTATTTT
TRBJ2-1 - TRBV9 - CASSVAKISNEQFF TGTGCCAGCAGCGTAGCAAAGATTTCCAATGAGCAGTTCTTC
TRBJ1-2 - TRBV19 - CASSTSPVDSRYGYTF TGTGCCAGTAGTACCTCCCCGGTGGACAGCCGCTATGGCTACACCTTC
TRBJ1-2 - TRBV28 once CASSLYWDTDNYGYTF TGTGCCAGCAGTTTATACTGGGACACCGATAACTATGGCTACACCTTC
TRBJ2-1 - TRBV6-5 - CASSYVDEQFF TGTGCCAGCAGTTACGTGGATGAGCAGTTCTTC
TRBJ1-4 - TRBV6-1 - CASSELTGEKLFF TGTGCCAGCAGTGAATTAACGGGGGAAAAACTGTTTTTT
TRBJ1-2 - TRBV12-2 - CASRLACKALGYGYTF TGTGCAAGTCGCTTAGCGTGTAAAGCCCTGGGCTATGGCTACACCTTC
TRBJ2-1 - TRBV4-2 - CASSQDDRTPESEQFF TGTGCCAGCAGCCAAGATGACCGGACCCCGGAGAGTGAGCAGTTCTTC
TRBJ1-1 - TRBV5-1 - CASSLRQGDANTEAFF TGCGCCAGCAGCTTGCGGCAGGGTGACGCGAACACTGAAGCTTTCTTT
TRBJ2-5 - TRBV20-1 - CSAGQTQYF TGCAGTGCCGGGCAGACCCAGTACTTC
TRBJ1-2 TRBD1 TRBV5-6 once CASSSPDREGYTF TGTGCCAGCAGCTCCCCGGACAGGGAAGGCTACACCTTC
TRBJ2-5 TRBD2 TRBV15 - CATGTSGKETQYF TGTGCCACCGGGACTAGCGGGAAAGAGACCCAGTACTTC
TRBJ2-2 TRBD1 TRBV9 - CASSDRDRGNTGELFF TGTGCCAGCAGCGACCGGGACAGGGGGAACACCGGGGAGCTGTTTTTT
TRBJ1-1 - TRBV19 once CASSILVENTEAFF TGTGCCAGTAGTATTCTTGTCGAAAACACTGAAGCTTTCTTT
TRBJ2-7 TRBD1 TRBV9 - CASSVEGTGWYEQYF TGTGCCAGCAGCGTAGAAGGGACAGGGTGGTACGAGCAGTACTTC
TRBJ2-1 - TRBV7-2 once CASSLARSQGAYNEQFF TGTGCCAGCAGCTTAGCACGATCGCAGGGAGCCTACAATGAGCAGTTCTTC
TRBJ2-5 - TRBV5-3 - CARSYRVLGETQYF TGTGCCAGAAGCTATCGGGTCCTTGGAGAGACCCAGTACTTC
TRBJ2-3 - TRBV4-1 - CASSQAPLAGSTDTQYF TGCGCCAGCAGCCAAGCACCTCTGGCGGGGAGCACAGATACGCAGTATTTT
TRBJ2-5 TRBD2 TRBV28 - CASSLGASGLETQYF TGTGCCAGCAGTTTAGGGGCTAGCGGGTTAGAGACCCAGTACTTC
TRBJ1-2 - TRBV5-4 - CASSLEASVSYGYTF TGTGCCAGCAGCTTGGAGGCGTCAGTTTCTTATGGCTACACCTTC
TRBJ2-1 - TRBV6-5 - CASSYSQDEQFF TGTGCCAGCAGTTACTCCCAGGATGAGCAGTTCTTC
TRBJ2-5 TRBD2 TRBV19 - CASSIVQREKETQYF TGTGCCAGTAGTATAGTCCAGCGGGAGAAGGAGACCCAGTACTTC
TRBJ2-5 - TRBV5-1 once CASTPRGGGETQYF TGCGCCAGCACCCCCCGTGGGGGAGGAGAGACCCAGTACTTC
TRBJ2-1 TRBD1 TRBV6-5 - CASSYAGTGYNEQFF TGTGCCAGCAGTTACGCCGGGACAGGGTACAATGAGCAGTTCTTC
TRBJ2-2 TRBD1 TRBV28 - CASSLFLPGQRQGAGELFF TGTGCCAGCAGTTTATTTTTACCGGGACAGAGACAGGGGGCCGGGGAGCTGTTTTTT
TRBJ2-3 TRBD1 TRBV7-7 - CASSLDSIPGQGTDTQYF TGTGCTAGCAGCTTAGACTCCATTCCGGGACAGGGTACAGATACGCAGTATTTT
TRBJ2-3 - TRBV19 - CASSVARDTQYF TGTGCCAGTAGTGTTGCCCGGGATACGCAGTATTTT
TRBJ2-7 - TRBV7-9 once CASTSGREQYF TGTGCCAGCACATCGGGACGAGAGCAGTACTTC
TRBJ2-7 TRBD2 TRBV7-9 - CATHGQETLTSGSYEQYF TGTGCCACCCACGGCCAGGAGACCCTGACTAGCGGCTCCTACGAGCAGTACTTC
TRBJ1-2 - TRBV7-9 - CASSPDSHYGYTF TGTGCCAGCAGCCCGGACAGCCACTATGGCTACACCTTC
TRBJ2-1 TRBD1 TRBV6-5 - CASSPGQEAHEQFF TGTGCCAGCAGTCCCGGACAGGAGGCCCATGAGCAGTTCTTC
TRBJ2-7 TRBD2 TRBV19 - CATSGLSYEQYF TGTGCCACCTCGGGACTATCCTACGAGCAGTACTTC
TRBJ1-5 TRBD1 TRBV10-2 - CASSEPDRGQQPQHF TGCGCCAGCAGTGAGCCTGACAGGGGGCAGCAGCCCCAGCATTTT
TRBJ2-3 TRBD2 TRBV5-1 - CASSLGQRGTSTDTQYF TGCGCCAGCAGCTTGGGACAGCGGGGGACTTCCACAGATACGCAGTATTTT
TRBJ2-7 - TRBV7-9 - CASSTGQTYEQYF TGTGCCAGCAGCACAGGACAAACCTACGAGCAGTACTTC
TRBJ2-5 - TRBV6-1 - CASSEEDFGETQYF TGTGCCAGCAGTGAAGAAGACTTTGGGGAGACCCAGTACTTC
TRBJ2-1 - TRBV4-1 - CASSQEGEILYNEQFF TGCGCCAGCAGCCAAGAGGGGGAAATTCTCTACAATGAGCAGTTCTTC
TRBJ2-1 - TRBV6-1 - CASSRQTSSYNEQFF TGTGCCAGCAGTAGACAGACGAGCTCCTACAATGAGCAGTTCTTC
TRBJ2-1 - TRBV7-5 - CARSLSGGQFF TGTGCCAGAAGCTTATCGGGAGGGCAGTTCTTC